These T cell receptor beta chains were read from a single sample in a study of T cells after yellow fever vaccination. TCRdb re-called the 5' RACE reads with MiXCR, one entry per CDR3 protein. The data show tens of thousands of distinct CDR3 sequences, approximately 7.5% seen once. Sequences were derived from CD8+ T cells sorted from PBMCs, sampled on the day of the yellow fever booster vaccination. Every receptor here comes from a man aged 25-45 years who received the YFV17D yellow fever vaccine. The CDR3 runs from the conserved cysteine through the conserved F or W. D genes are given only for firm matches. The listing skips clone size in some rows; elsewhere it reads once, few, many or a size class.

d_gene,v_gene,len,abundance,j_gene,CDR3nt,CDR3aa
-,TRBV29-1,13,few,TRBJ2-1,TGCAGCGTTGAAGGTGAATCCTACAATGAGCAGTTCTTC,CSVEGESYNEQFF
-,TRBV4-1,13,many,TRBJ2-7,TGCGCCAGCAGCCAGGACTTCTCCTACGAGCAGTACTTC,CASSQDFSYEQYF
-,TRBV2,14,-,TRBJ2-3,TGTGCCAGCCTCAACAGGGCGAGCACAGATACGCAGTATTTT,CASLNRASTDTQYF
-,TRBV4-3,18,many,TRBJ2-1,TGCGCCAGCAGCCAAGACTGGAACCCCGGAGGTTCCTACAATGAGCAGTTCTTC,CASSQDWNPGGSYNEQFF
-,TRBV20-1,14,few,TRBJ2-7,TGCAGTGCTAGAGATCACAAAAGCTCCTACGAGCAGTACTTC,CSARDHKSSYEQYF
-,TRBV29-1,13,many,TRBJ2-7,TGCAGCGTTGAAGATCCCGAAAACTACGAGCAGTACTTC,CSVEDPENYEQYF
-,TRBV20-1,13,-,TRBJ2-7,TGCAGTGCTAGTGGCCCCTCCCCCTACGAGCAGTACTTC,CSASGPSPYEQYF
TRBD1,TRBV9,15,few,TRBJ2-1,TGTGCCAGCAGCGCAACCCTCGGGACAGGCGATGAGCAGTTCTTC,CASSATLGTGDEQFF
TRBD2,TRBV5-1,15,few,TRBJ2-3,TGCGCCAGCAGCGAGTTAGCGGGGATCACAGATACGCAGTATTTT,CASSELAGITDTQYF
-,TRBV29-1,12,-,TRBJ2-7,TGCAGCGTATGGGGCCAGGGCAACGAGCAGTACTTC,CSVWGQGNEQYF
-,TRBV20-1,13,many,TRBJ2-7,TGCAGTGCTAGCGCGGACAACTCCTACGAGCAGTACTTC,CSASADNSYEQYF
-,TRBV20-1,12,many,TRBJ2-7,TGCAGTGCAACAATTACTGCCTACGAGCAGTACTTC,CSATITAYEQYF
-,TRBV4-2,14,-,TRBJ2-1,TGTGCCAGCAGCCAAGATTCGCTAGCCAATGAGCAGTTCTTC,CASSQDSLANEQFF
-,TRBV6-5,16,-,TRBJ2-3,TGTGCCAGCAGTTACTCTGAGCCGTTGGGCACAGATACGCAGTATTTT,CASSYSEPLGTDTQYF
TRBD1,TRBV27,13,few,TRBJ1-1,TGTGCCAGCGGACAGGGGCCCGCTTCGGAAGCTTTCTTT,CASGQGPASEAFF
-,TRBV6-2/TRBV6-3,14,-,TRBJ1-1,TGTGCCAGCAGCCCTGGTCCTCGCGACACTGAAGCTTTCTTT,CASSPGPRDTEAFF
TRBD1,TRBV27,14,few,TRBJ1-5,TGTGCCAGCAGTAGGGGGCAGGCCCATCAGCCCCAGCATTTT,CASSRGQAHQPQHF
-,TRBV2,13,many,TRBJ2-7,TGTGCCAGCAGTATTACCACCACCTACGAGCAGTACTTC,CASSITTTYEQYF
-,TRBV12-3/TRBV12-4,13,many,TRBJ2-5,TGTGCCAGCTCGAAGGGGGACGGGGAGACCCAGTACTTC,CASSKGDGETQYF
-,TRBV14,14,-,TRBJ2-1,TGTGCCAGCAGCCCATCCAGCTTAGAAGGACAGCAGTTCTTC,CASSPSSLEGQQFF
-,TRBV11-2,12,-,TRBJ2-7,TGTGCCAGCAGTATGGGGCTTGGGGAGCAGTACTTC,CASSMGLGEQYF
-,TRBV24-1,14,few,TRBJ2-2,TGTGCCACCAGTGAGACGGCCTCGACCGGGGAGCTGTTTTTT,CATSETASTGELFF
-,TRBV5-1,15,-,TRBJ1-1,TGCGCCAGCAGCTTGGCGGCAGGGACGAACACTGAAGCTTTCTTT,CASSLAAGTNTEAFF
-,TRBV5-6,13,-,TRBJ2-7,TGTGCCAGCAGCTTCCGGGCTGAATACGAGCAGTACTTC,CASSFRAEYEQYF
-,TRBV12-5,17,few,TRBJ2-5,TGTGCTAGTGGTTTGCACTTCCGGATGGGGGGTCTGGAGACCCAGTACTTC,CASGLHFRMGGLETQYF
TRBD2,TRBV4-2,22,few,TRBJ2-1,TGTGCCAGCAGCCAAGAACGGTGGGCGAGCGGGAGACCGGGCCTAACGTACAATGAGCAGTTCTTC,CASSQERWASGRPGLTYNEQFF
-,TRBV7-6,15,-,TRBJ2-1,TGTGCCAGCAGCTCCTCCCCCAGGGGTGGGAATGAGCAGTTCTTC,CASSSSPRGGNEQFF
-,TRBV9,14,-,TRBJ2-5,TGTGCCAGCAGCGCTGACAGGGGAGGGGAGACCCAGTACTTC,CASSADRGGETQYF
-,TRBV12-3/TRBV12-4,13,-,TRBJ2-3,TGTGCCAGCAGTTTAGAAATGACAGATACGCAGTATTTT,CASSLEMTDTQYF
-,TRBV6-1,14,-,TRBJ2-7,TGTGCCAGCAGTGAAAGGGCGGACTCCTACGAGCAGTACTTC,CASSERADSYEQYF
TRBD2,TRBV28,15,few,TRBJ2-1,TGTGCCAGCAGTTTATCTAGCGGGAGAAGAAATGAGCAGTTCTTC,CASSLSSGRRNEQFF
-,TRBV27,11,many,TRBJ2-3,TGTGCCAGCAGTTCCACAGATACGCAGTATTTT,CASSSTDTQYF
-,TRBV6-5,15,many,TRBJ2-3,TGTGCCAGCACCCCGGGGGCTAGTGGGTGGGATACGCAGTATTTT,CASTPGASGWDTQYF
-,TRBV5-8,16,-,TRBJ1-5,TGTGCCAGCAGCTTGGGTTGGAAATCTAGCAATCAGCCCCAGCATTTT,CASSLGWKSSNQPQHF
TRBD1,TRBV29-1,16,-,TRBJ2-1,TGCAGCGTTGAAAGGGGAGGGGACAGGGTTTACTATGAGCAGTTCTTC,CSVERGGDRVYYEQFF
-,TRBV10-1,12,many,TRBJ2-7,TGCGCCGGGATGGACACTTTCTACGAGCAGTACTTC,CAGMDTFYEQYF
TRBD2,TRBV6-4,19,few,TRBJ2-1,TGTGCCAGCAGGATACTAGCGGGAGGGCCAAGTAGGTACCCCAATGAGCAGTTCTTC,CASRILAGGPSRYPNEQFF
-,TRBV3-1,15,many,TRBJ2-1,TGTGCCAGCAGCCAAGCCGGGCCCAAGGGACGTGAGCAGTTCTTC,CASSQAGPKGREQFF
-,TRBV6-5,13,few,TRBJ2-7,TGTGCCAGCAGTTACTCGGCGGGAAGCGAGCAGTACTTC,CASSYSAGSEQYF
TRBD1,TRBV23-1,13,-,TRBJ2-7,TGCGCCAGCATCCGGGACAGGAACTACGAGCAGTACTTC,CASIRDRNYEQYF
-,TRBV9,15,-,TRBJ2-3,TGTGCCAGCAGCGCCGAGGGGGTTACGACAGATACGCAGTATTTT,CASSAEGVTTDTQYF
TRBD2,TRBV27,17,-,TRBJ2-5,TGTGCCAGCAGTCCGTTGGGACTAGCGGGAGACGGAGAGACCCAGTACTTC,CASSPLGLAGDGETQYF
-,TRBV29-1,12,few,TRBJ2-7,TGCAGCGTTGTTATGGGGATAGGCGAGCAGTACTTC,CSVVMGIGEQYF
-,TRBV4-3,15,-,TRBJ1-2,TGCGCCAGCAGCCAAGTACAGGGTGAGAGTTATGGCTACACCTTC,CASSQVQGESYGYTF
-,TRBV12-3/TRBV12-4,15,few,TRBJ2-1,TGTGCCAGCAGTTTCCTAGCGCCCATATACAATGAGCAGTTCTTC,CASSFLAPIYNEQFF
TRBD1,TRBV5-1,14,many,TRBJ2-1,TGCGCCACCTCCCGGGACAGTACATACAATGAGCAGTTCTTC,CATSRDSTYNEQFF